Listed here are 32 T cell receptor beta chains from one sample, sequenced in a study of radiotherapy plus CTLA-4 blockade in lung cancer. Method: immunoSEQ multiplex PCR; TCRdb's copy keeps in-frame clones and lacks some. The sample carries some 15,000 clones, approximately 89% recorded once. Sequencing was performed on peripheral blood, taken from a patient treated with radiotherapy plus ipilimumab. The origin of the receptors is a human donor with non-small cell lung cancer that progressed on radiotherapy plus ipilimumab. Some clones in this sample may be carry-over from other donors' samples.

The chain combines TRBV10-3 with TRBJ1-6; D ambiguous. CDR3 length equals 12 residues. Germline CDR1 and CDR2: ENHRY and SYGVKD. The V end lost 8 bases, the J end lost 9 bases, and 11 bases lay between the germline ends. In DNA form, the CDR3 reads TGTGCCATCGCGGCAGCCTCTTCACCCCTCCACTTT. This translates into CAIAAASSPLHF.

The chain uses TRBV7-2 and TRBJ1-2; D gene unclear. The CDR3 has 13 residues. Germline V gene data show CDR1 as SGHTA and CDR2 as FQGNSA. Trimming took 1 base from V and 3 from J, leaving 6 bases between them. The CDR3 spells CASSLGGHYGYTF. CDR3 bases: TGTGCCAGCAGCTTAGGCGGTCACTATGGCTACACCTTC.

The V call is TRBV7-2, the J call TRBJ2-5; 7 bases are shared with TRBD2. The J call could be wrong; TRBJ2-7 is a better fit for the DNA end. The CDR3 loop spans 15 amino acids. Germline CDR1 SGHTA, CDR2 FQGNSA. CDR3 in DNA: TGTGCCAGCAGCCCCCCGCCGGGACTACCCTACGAGCAGTACTTC. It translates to CASSPPPGLPYEQYF.

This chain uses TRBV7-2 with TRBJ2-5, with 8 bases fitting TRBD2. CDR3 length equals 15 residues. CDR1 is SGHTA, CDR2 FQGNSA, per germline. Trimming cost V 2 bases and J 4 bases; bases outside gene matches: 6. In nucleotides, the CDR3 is TGTGCCAGCAGCTTAACCTGGCTAGCGGGAGAGACCCAGTACTTC. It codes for CASSLTWLAGETQYF.

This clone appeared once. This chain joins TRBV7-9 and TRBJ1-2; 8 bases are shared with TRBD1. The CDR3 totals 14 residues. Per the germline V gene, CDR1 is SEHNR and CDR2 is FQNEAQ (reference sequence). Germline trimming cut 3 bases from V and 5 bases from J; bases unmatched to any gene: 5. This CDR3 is CASSLTGAQYGYTF. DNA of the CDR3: TGTGCCAGCAGCTTGACAGGGGCGCAATATGGCTACACCTTC.

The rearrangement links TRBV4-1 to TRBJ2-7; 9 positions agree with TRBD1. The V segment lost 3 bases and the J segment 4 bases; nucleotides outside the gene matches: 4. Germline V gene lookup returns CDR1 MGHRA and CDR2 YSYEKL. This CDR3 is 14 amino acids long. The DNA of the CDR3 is TGCGCCAGCAGCCAGGGGGGACAGGGTTACGAGCAGTACTTC. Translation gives CASSQGGQGYEQYF.

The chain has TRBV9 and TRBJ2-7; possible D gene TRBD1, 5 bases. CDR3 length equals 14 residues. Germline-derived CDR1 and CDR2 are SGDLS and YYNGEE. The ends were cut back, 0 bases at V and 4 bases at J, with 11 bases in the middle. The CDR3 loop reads CASSVGKGWYEQYF. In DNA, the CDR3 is TGTGCCAGCAGCGTAGGCAAGGGGTGGTACGAGCAGTACTTC.

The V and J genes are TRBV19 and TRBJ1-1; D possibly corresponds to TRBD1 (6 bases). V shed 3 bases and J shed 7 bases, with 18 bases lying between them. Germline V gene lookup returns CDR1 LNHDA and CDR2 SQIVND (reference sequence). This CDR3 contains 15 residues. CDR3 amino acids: CASSILRTARGEAFF. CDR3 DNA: TGTGCCAGTAGTATTCTTAGGACAGCCCGGGGTGAAGCTTTCTTT.

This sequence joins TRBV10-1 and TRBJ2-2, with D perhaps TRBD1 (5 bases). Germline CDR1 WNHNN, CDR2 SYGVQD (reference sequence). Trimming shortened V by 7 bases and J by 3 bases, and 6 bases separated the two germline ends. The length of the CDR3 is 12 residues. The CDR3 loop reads CASKGYTGELFF. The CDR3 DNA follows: TGCGCCAGCAAGGGGTACACCGGGGAGCTGTTTTTT.

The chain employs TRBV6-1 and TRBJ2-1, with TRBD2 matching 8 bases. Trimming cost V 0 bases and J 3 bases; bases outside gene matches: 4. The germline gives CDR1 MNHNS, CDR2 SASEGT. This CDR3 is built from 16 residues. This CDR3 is CASSEATLAVYNEQFF. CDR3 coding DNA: TGTGCCAGCAGTGAAGCGACACTAGCGGTCTACAATGAGCAGTTCTTC.

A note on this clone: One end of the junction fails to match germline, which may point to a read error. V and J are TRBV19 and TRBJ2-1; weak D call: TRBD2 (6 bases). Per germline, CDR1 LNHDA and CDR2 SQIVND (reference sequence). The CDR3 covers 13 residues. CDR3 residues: CATSASDRYEQFF. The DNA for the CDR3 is TGTGCCACTAGTGCTAGCGATAGGTATGAGCAGTTCTTC.

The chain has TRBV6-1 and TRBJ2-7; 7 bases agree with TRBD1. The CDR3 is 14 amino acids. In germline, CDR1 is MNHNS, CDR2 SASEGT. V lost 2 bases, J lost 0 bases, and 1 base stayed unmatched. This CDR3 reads CASSEPGGSYEQYF. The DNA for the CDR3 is TGTGCCAGCAGTGAACCAGGGGGCTCCTACGAGCAGTACTTC.

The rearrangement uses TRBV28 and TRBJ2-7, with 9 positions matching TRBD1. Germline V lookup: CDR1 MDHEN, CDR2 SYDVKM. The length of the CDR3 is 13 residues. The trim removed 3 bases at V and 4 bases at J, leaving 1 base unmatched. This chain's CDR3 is CASSLGQGYEQYF. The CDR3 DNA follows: TGTGCCAGCAGTTTGGGACAGGGATACGAGCAGTACTTC.

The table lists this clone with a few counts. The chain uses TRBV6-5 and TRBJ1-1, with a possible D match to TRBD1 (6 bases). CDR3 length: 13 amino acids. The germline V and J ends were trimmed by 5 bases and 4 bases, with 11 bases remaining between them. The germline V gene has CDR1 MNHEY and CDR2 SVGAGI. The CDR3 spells CASSTWGRTEAFF. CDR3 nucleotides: TGTGCCAGCAGTACGTGGGGGCGCACTGAAGCTTTCTTT.

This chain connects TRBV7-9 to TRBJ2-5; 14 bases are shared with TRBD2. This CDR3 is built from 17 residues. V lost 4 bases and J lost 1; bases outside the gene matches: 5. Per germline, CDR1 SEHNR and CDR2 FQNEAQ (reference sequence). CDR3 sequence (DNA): TGTGCCAGCAGCTCCCCGACTAGCGGGAGGGCCCAAGAGACCCAGTACTTC. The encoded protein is CASSSPTSGRAQETQYF. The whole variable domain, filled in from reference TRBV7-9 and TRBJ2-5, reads DTGVSQNPRHKITKRGQNVTFRCDPISEHNRLYWYRQTLGQGPEFLTYFQNEAQLEKSRLLSDRFSAERPKGSFSTLEIQRTEQGDSAMYLCASSSPTSGRAQETQYFGPGTRLLVL.

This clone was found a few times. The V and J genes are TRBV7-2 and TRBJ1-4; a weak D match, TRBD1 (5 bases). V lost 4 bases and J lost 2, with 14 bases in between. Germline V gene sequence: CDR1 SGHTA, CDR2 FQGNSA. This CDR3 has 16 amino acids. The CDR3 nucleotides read TGTGCCAGCAGCTCGGCCCCATGGGGCACTAATGAAAAACTGTTTTTT. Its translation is CASSSAPWGTNEKLFF.

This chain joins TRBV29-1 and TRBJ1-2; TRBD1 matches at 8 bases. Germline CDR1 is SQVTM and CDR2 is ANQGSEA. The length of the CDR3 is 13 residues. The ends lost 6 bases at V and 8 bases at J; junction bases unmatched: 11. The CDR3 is CSVRPQTGDGYTF. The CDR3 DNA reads TGCAGCGTAAGACCACAGACAGGGGACGGCTACACCTTC.

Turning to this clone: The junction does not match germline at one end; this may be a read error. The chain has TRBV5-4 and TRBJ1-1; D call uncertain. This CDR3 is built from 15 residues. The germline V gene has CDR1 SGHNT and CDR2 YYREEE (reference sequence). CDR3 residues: CPSSFEKRVNTEAIF. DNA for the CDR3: TGTCCCAGCAGCTTTGAGAAGCGGGTGAACACTGAAGCTATCTTT.

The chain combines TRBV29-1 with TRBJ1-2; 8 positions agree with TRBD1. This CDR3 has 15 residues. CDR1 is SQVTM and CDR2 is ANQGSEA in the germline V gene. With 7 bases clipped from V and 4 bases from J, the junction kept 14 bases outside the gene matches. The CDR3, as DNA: TGCAGCGCATTAGAATCGGACAGGGTATCCTATGGCTACACCTTC. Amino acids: CSALESDRVSYGYTF.

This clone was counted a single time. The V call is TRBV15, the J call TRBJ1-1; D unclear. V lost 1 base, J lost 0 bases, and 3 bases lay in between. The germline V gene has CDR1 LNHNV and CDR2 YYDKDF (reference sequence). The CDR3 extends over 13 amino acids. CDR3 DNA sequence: TGTGCCACCAGCAGAGGCGTGAACACTGAAGCTTTCTTT. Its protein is CATSRGVNTEAFF.

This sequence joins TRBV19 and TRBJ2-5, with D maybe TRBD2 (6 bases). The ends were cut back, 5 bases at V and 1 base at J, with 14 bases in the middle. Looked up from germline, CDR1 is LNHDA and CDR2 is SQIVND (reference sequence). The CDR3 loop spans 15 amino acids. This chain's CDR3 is CASSSQLALQETQYF. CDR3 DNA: TGTGCCAGTAGTTCCCAACTAGCTCTCCAAGAGACCCAGTACTTC.

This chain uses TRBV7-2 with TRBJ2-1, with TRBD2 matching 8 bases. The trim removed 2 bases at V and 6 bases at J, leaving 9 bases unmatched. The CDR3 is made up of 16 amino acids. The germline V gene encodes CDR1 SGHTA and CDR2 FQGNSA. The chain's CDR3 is CASSLRPGGNFNEQFF. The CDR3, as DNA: TGTGCCAGCAGCTTACGGCCGGGAGGGAATTTCAATGAGCAGTTCTTC.

CDR3 bases: TGTGCCAGGGGTGATAGGGGGCAGGGAGCCTACGAGCAGTACTTC. Translated: CARGDRGQGAYEQYF. V gene TRBV21-1 combines with J gene TRBJ2-7; TRBD1 is taken as the D call from the table, unchecked against the DNA. TRBV21-1 is shown as a pseudogene. The CDR3 has 15 residues.

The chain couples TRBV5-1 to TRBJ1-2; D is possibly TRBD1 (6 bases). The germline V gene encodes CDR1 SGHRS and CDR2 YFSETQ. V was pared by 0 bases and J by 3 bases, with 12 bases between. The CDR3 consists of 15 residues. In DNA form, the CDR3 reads TGCGCCAGCAGCTTGGCCGAGACAGGAGACTATGGCTACACCTTC. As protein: CASSLAETGDYGYTF.

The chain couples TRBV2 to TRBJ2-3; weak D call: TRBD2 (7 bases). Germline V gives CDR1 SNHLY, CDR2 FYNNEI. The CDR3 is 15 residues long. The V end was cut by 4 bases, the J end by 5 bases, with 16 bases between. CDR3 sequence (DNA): TGTGCCAGCAGTGCACGGGGGGCGTTAGGAGATACGCAGTATTTT. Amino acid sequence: CASSARGALGDTQYF.

CDR3 amino acids: CASSSGQGREQYF. The CDR3 bases are TGTGCCAGCAGCTCCGGACAAGGGCGTGAGCAGTACTTC. The rearrangement links TRBV7-3 to TRBJ2-7; a possible D gene is TRBD1 (5 bases). Trimming pared 4 bases from V and 7 bases from J, leaving 14 bases between. The CDR3 is 13 residues long. Germline values: CDR1 SGHTA, CDR2 FQGTGA.

The CDR3 region is CASSFWGRDTQYF. The CDR3 DNA is TGCGCCAGCAGCTTCTGGGGGAGGGATACGCAGTATTTT. This chain links TRBV5-1 with TRBJ2-3; weak D call: TRBD2 (6 bases). This CDR3 comprises 13 residues. Trimming removed 2 bases from V and 6 bases from J, with 10 bases in between. The germline CDR1 and CDR2 sequences are SGHRS and YFSETQ.

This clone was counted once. In DNA, the CDR3 is TGTGCCAGCAGCACCCTCACTAGCCACGGGCGAGGGGACGAGCAGTACTTC. Amino acids: CASSTLTSHGRGDEQYF. The chain links TRBV21-1 to TRBJ2-7; the table's D gene call, TRBD2, was not cross checked with the DNA. TRBV21-1 is labeled a pseudogene. There are 17 residues in the CDR3.

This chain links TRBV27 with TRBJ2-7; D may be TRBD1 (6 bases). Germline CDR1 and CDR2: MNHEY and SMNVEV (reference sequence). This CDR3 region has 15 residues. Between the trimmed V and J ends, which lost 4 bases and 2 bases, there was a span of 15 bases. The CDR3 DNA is TGTGCCAGCAGTTCTCAGGGGCTCGCAACCTACGAGCAGTACTTC. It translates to CASSSQGLATYEQYF.

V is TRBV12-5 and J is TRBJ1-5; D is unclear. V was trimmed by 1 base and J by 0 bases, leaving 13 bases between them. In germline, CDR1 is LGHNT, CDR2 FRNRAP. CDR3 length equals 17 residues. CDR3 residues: CASGLAWQRDSNQPQHF. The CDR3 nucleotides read TGTGCTAGTGGTTTGGCATGGCAACGGGATAGCAATCAGCCCCAGCATTTT.

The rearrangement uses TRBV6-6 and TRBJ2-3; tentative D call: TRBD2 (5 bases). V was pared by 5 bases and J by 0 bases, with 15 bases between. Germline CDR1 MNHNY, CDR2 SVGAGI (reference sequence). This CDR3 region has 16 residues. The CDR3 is CASSPQRRTSTDTQYF. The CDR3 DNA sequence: TGTGCCAGCAGTCCCCAGCGGAGGACTAGCACAGATACGCAGTATTTT.

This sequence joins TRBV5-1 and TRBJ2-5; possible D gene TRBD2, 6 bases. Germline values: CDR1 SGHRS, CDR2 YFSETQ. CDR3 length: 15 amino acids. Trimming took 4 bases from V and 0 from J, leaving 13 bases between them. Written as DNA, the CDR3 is TGCGCCAGCAGCCCGGGACTCATAAACCAAGAGACCCAGTACTTC. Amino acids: CASSPGLINQETQYF.